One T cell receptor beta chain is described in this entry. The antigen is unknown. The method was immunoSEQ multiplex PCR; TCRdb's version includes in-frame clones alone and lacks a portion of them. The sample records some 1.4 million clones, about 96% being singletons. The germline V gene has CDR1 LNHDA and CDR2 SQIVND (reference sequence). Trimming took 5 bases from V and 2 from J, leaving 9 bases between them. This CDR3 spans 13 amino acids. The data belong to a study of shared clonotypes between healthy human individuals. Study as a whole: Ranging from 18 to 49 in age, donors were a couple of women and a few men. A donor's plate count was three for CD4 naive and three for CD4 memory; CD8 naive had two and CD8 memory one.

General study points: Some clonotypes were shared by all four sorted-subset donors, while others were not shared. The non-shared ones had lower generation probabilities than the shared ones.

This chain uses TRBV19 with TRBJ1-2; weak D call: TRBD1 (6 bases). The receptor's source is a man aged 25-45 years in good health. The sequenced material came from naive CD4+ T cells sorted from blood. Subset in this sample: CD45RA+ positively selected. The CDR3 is CASSRQVNYGYTF. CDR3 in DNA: TGTGCCAGTAGTCGACAGGTCAACTATGGCTACACCTTC.